A single sample is the source of the 24 T cell receptor beta chains below, sequenced in a study of blood T cell repertoires in COVID-19. TCRdb's copy holds only in-frame clones and misses some; the assay was immunoSEQ multiplex PCR. The table records tens of thousands of clones, around 88% of them present only once. Material for sequencing was peripheral blood. The receptors were gathered from a man in his 70s with active or convalescent COVID-19.

The chain combines TRBV20-1 with TRBJ1-2; no clear D. CDR1 is DFQATT, CDR2 SNEGSKA, per germline (reference sequence). Trimming stripped 3 bases from V and 14 bases from J, with 7 bases between. This CDR3 contains 8 residues. As DNA, the CDR3 is TGCAGTGCTAGGGGAGAGACCTTC. This encodes CSARGETF.

The J gene is TRBJ2-1, the V gene TRBV10-3, with 10 bases lining up with TRBD2. The CDR3 has 14 residues. Unmatched junction bases numbered 11, after V lost 10 bases and J lost 8 bases. The germline gives CDR1 ENHRY, CDR2 SYGVKD. CDR3 nucleotides: TGTGCCACCGATCCGGGACTAGCGATTCATGAGCAGTTCTTC. Protein product: CATDPGLAIHEQFF.

This chain's CDR3 is CAWTTGNEQYF. In nucleotides, the CDR3 is TGTGCCTGGACCACCGGGAACGAGCAGTACTTC. V usage is TRBV30 and J usage is TRBJ2-7; tentatively, D is TRBD2 (5 bases). With 4 bases removed from V and 5 bases from J, the gap between germline ends came to 9 bases. CDR1 and CDR2 (germline): GTSNPN, SVGIG (reference sequence). The CDR3 runs to 11 residues.

This sequence joins TRBV30 and TRBJ1-1; 7 nucleotides agree with TRBD1. V trimming: 3 bases; J trimming: 7 bases; junction bases outside the gene matches: 11. Germline CDR1 and CDR2: GTSNPN and SVGIG (reference sequence). The CDR3 runs to 14 residues. CDR3 amino acids: CAWRHPNRGGEAFF. The CDR3 bases are TGTGCCTGGAGACATCCAAACAGGGGTGGTGAAGCTTTCTTT.

CDR3 bases: TGTGCCAGCAGTTACAGGGGGGGAGGGGAGCAGTACTTC. Protein product: CASSYRGGGEQYF. J is TRBJ2-7 and V is TRBV6-5; TRBD2 might be the D (7 bases). V lost 2 bases, J lost 7 bases, and 12 bases lay in between. The CDR3 is 13 residues long. The V gene's germline CDR1 is MNHEY and CDR2 SVGAGI.

V gene TRBV9 combines with J gene TRBJ2-5; 12 nucleotides match TRBD2. CDR3 size: 15 residues. CDR1 and CDR2 from the germline V gene are SGDLS and YYNGEE. Losses at the gene ends were 4 bases for V and 5 bases for J; bases not matched to a gene: 6. The CDR3 reads CASSLRLAGDETQYF. CDR3 DNA: TGTGCCAGCAGCCTAAGACTAGCGGGAGACGAGACCCAGTACTTC.

The chain employs TRBV11-3 and TRBJ2-3; 7 positions match TRBD1. The CDR3 has 14 amino acids. CDR1 is SGHNT, CDR2 YENEEA, per germline. V shed 3 bases, J shed 3 bases, and the junction held 3 bases outside the gene matches. CDR3 DNA: TGTGCCAGCAGCTTTGGGACAGAGACAGATACGCAGTATTTT. Translated: CASSFGTETDTQYF.

The chain recombines TRBV10-3 with TRBJ1-1; a possible D gene is TRBD1 (6 bases). The CDR3 extends over 15 amino acids. Deletions cut 10 bases from V and 0 bases from J, with 18 bases between. Per germline, CDR1 ENHRY and CDR2 SYGVKD. The CDR3 DNA is TGTGCCACGCAGACAGGAGGAAACATGAACACTGAAGCTTTCTTT. This gives the protein CATQTGGNMNTEAFF.

The genes are TRBV9 and TRBJ1-1; 7 bases map to TRBD1. Germline CDR1 and CDR2: SGDLS and YYNGEE. The J segment lost 2 bases and the V segment lost 4 bases, leaving 17 bases of the junction unmatched. The CDR3 runs to 18 residues. The DNA of the CDR3 is TGTGCCAGCAGCCCCCCTCGAGGAGGACAGGACTATAACACTGAAGCTTTCTTT. It encodes CASSPPRGGQDYNTEAFF.

V usage is TRBV28 and J usage is TRBJ1-5; D remains ambiguous. This CDR3 has 15 residues. Looked up from germline, CDR1 is MDHEN and CDR2 is SYDVKM. The V end was cut by 8 bases, the J end by 0 bases, with 14 bases between. CDR3 residues: CASLSGQSSNQPQHF. CDR3 bases: TGTGCCAGCCTGTCTGGGCAGTCTAGCAATCAGCCCCAGCATTTT. The variable domain in full, with the rest retrieved from reference TRBV28 and TRBJ1-5, is DVKVTQSSRYLVKRTGEKVFLECVQDMDHENMFWYRQDPGLGLRLIYFSYDVKMKEKGDIPEGYSVSREKKERFSLILESASTNQTSMYLCASLSGQSSNQPQHFGDGTRLSIL.

The DNA for the CDR3 is TGTGCCAGCTCGGTGGTGAGTAGTTTCAATGAGCAGTTCTTC. Translation gives CASSVVSSFNEQFF. This chain connects TRBV18 to TRBJ2-1, with D hard to call. This CDR3 is 14 amino acids long. The germline V gene encodes CDR1 KGHSH and CDR2 LQKENI. V lost 6 bases, J lost 6 bases, and 15 bases lay in between.

In nucleotides, the CDR3 is TGTGCCAGCACCACGACAGGACCTCGCTTTATCACCTTC. It translates to CASTTTGPRFITF. The genes are TRBV3-1 (or the pseudogene TRBV3-2) and TRBJ1-2; tentatively, D is TRBD1 (6 bases). V was cut by 7 bases and J by 13 bases, with 22 bases left in between. CDR3 size: 13 residues. CDR1 LGHDT and CDR2 YNNKEL come from the germline V gene (reference sequence).

The chain has TRBV6-1 and TRBJ2-1; 8 nucleotides agree with TRBD1. Trimming cost V 0 bases and J 6 bases; bases outside gene matches: 7. CDR1 is MNHNS, CDR2 SASEGT, per germline. The CDR3 runs to 16 residues. CDR3: CASSEAAGGDVNEQFF. CDR3 bases: TGTGCCAGCAGTGAAGCCGCAGGGGGCGATGTCAATGAGCAGTTCTTC.

The chain uses TRBV28 and TRBJ1-5; 7 nucleotides agree with TRBD1. There are 14 residues in the CDR3. In germline, CDR1 is MDHEN, CDR2 SYDVKM. J was trimmed by 0 bases and V by 6 bases; bases with no gene match: 2. CDR3 bases: TGTGCCAGCAGACAGGGGAATAGCAATCAGCCCCAGCATTTT. Amino acids: CASRQGNSNQPQHF.

This chain connects TRBV11-3 to TRBJ2-1, with 9 bases lining up with TRBD2. Trimming took 3 bases from V and 2 from J; bases not matched to a gene: 5. In germline, CDR1 is SGHNT, CDR2 YENEEA. CDR3 length: 16 amino acids. CDR3 nucleotide sequence: TGTGCCAGCAGCTTCCATAGCGGGAGCCCCTACAATGAGCAGTTCTTC. It encodes CASSFHSGSPYNEQFF.

Here the CDR3 DNA reads TGTGCCAGCGGCGCCGGGCCGGGGGGGCAAGAGACCCAGTACTTC. This gives the protein CASGAGPGGQETQYF. V is TRBV7-9 and J is TRBJ2-5; TRBD2 matches 8 bases. CDR1 and CDR2 from the germline V gene are SEHNR and FQNEAQ (reference sequence). V trimming: 8 bases; J trimming: 2 bases; junction bases outside the gene matches: 10. The CDR3 has 15 amino acids.

The CDR3 is CASRFRSGELFF. The CDR3 DNA is TGTGCCAGCAGATTCAGGTCCGGGGAGCTGTTTTTT. The J gene is TRBJ2-2, the V gene TRBV12-3 or TRBV12-4; D is unresolved. The CDR3 has 12 residues. The V gene lost 6 bases and the J gene lost 6 bases, with 8 bases spanning the gap.

The chain couples TRBV28 to TRBJ2-7; 7 bases fit TRBD1. Germline CDR1 MDHEN, CDR2 SYDVKM. The CDR3 has 15 residues. Trimming removed 7 bases from V and 3 bases from J; junction bases left unmatched: 12. The CDR3: CASTPLRDRRYEQYF. In nucleotides, the CDR3 is TGTGCCAGCACCCCCCTCAGGGACAGACGCTACGAGCAGTACTTC.

In its sample, this clone was seen once. The gene calls are TRBV7-2 and TRBJ2-4; 7 nucleotides agree with TRBD1. The germline V gene encodes CDR1 SGHTA and CDR2 FQGNSA. The CDR3 runs to 18 residues. V lost 7 bases, J lost 1 base, and 16 bases stayed unmatched. The DNA of the CDR3 is TGTGCCAGCATCGACCCGGGTGACAGGGTGAGGGCCAAAAACATTCAGTACTTC. This encodes CASIDPGDRVRAKNIQYF.

CDR3 sequence: CATSRDLGGTYEQYF. The CDR3 nucleotides are TGTGCCACCAGCAGAGATCTCGGGGGAACCTACGAGCAGTACTTC. The V call is TRBV15, the J call TRBJ2-7; a possible D gene is TRBD2 (6 bases). V was pared by 0 bases and J by 2 bases, with 11 bases between. Germline loops: CDR1 LNHNV, CDR2 YYDKDF (reference sequence). The CDR3 consists of 15 residues.

The chain has TRBV6-5 and TRBJ1-5; no clear D gene. Trimming took 5 bases from V and 15 from J, leaving 11 bases between them. The CDR3 contains 10 residues. Per the germline V gene, CDR1 is MNHEY and CDR2 is SVGAGI. CDR3 nucleotide sequence: TGTGCCAGCAGTCCTGAGCGAAGGCATTTT. Protein: CASSPERRHF.

The chain couples TRBV5-1 to TRBJ2-5; 14 bases are a match to TRBD2. Germline trimming cut 2 bases from V and 5 bases from J; bases unmatched to any gene: 5. CDR1 and CDR2 (germline): SGHRS, YFSETQ. The CDR3 runs to 16 residues. This CDR3 reads CASSLGTSGRGETQYF. DNA of the CDR3: TGCGCCAGCAGCTTAGGGACTAGCGGGAGAGGTGAGACCCAGTACTTC.

The V gene is TRBV5-1, the J gene TRBJ1-4; no firm D call. CDR3 length equals 15 residues. Germline CDR1 and CDR2: SGHRS and YFSETQ. The germline V and J ends were trimmed by 1 base and 7 bases, with 14 bases remaining between them. CDR3 residues: CASSLSPGMSEKLFF. CDR3 sequence (DNA): TGCGCCAGCAGCTTGAGTCCGGGAATGAGTGAAAAACTGTTTTTT.

This chain joins TRBV29-1 and TRBJ1-1, with 10 nucleotides matching TRBD1. From germline, CDR1 is SQVTM and CDR2 ANQGSEA. This CDR3 is built from 13 residues. J was trimmed by 5 bases and V by 7 bases; bases with no gene match: 7. CDR3 sequence reads: CSASTGGRTEAFF. CDR3 DNA: TGCAGCGCCTCGACAGGGGGCAGGACTGAAGCTTTCTTT.